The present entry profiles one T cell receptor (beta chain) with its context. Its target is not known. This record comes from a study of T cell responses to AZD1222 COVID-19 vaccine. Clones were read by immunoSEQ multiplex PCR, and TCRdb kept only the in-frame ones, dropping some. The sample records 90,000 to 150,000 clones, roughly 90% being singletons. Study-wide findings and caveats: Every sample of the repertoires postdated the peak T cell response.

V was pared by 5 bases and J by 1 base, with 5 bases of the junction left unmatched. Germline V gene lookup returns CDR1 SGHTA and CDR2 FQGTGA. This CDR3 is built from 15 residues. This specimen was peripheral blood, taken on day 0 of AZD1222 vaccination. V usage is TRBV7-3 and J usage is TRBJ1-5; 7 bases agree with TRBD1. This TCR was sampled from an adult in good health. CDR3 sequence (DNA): TGTGCCAGCAGCGGTATCAGGGGGAGCAATCAGCCCCAGCATTTT. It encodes CASSGIRGSNQPQHF.